This paragraph reports one T cell receptor (beta chain). These data come from a study of blood T cell repertoires in COVID-19. This CDR3 has 13 residues. The junction had 3 bases not matched to a gene; V was cut back by 3 bases and J by 3 bases. The V gene's germline CDR1 is GTSNPN and CDR2 SVGIG (reference sequence). Produced via immunoSEQ multiplex PCR; TCRdb's table is partial and in-frame only. The data hold 200,000 to 250,000 clones, with approximately 90% observed a single time. Sequencing input: PBMCs or T cells enriched from blood (not recorded which). This sequence joins TRBV30 and TRBJ1-1; 8 bases line up with TRBD1. The source of this sequence is a man aged 45-65 years who had been exposed to COVID-19. The DNA of the CDR3 is TGTGCCTGGAGCGGACAGGGCTACACTGAAGCTTTCTTT. Translation: CAWSGQGYTEAFF.